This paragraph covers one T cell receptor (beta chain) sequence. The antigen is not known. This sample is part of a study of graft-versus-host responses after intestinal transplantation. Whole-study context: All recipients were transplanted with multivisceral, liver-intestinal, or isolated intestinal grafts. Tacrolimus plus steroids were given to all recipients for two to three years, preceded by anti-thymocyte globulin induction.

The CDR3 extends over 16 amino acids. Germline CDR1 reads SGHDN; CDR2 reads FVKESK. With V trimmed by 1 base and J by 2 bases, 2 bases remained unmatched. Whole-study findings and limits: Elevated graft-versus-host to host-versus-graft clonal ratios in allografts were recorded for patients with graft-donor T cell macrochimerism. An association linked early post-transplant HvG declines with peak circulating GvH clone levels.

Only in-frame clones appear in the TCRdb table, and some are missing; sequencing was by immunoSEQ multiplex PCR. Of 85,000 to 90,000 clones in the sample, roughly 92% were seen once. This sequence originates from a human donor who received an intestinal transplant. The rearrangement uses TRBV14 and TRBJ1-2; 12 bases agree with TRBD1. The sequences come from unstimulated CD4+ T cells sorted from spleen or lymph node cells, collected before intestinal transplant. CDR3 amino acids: CASSQAGTGGNYGYTF. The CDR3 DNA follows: TGTGCCAGCAGCCAAGCCGGGACAGGGGGCAACTATGGCTACACCTTC.